These T cell receptor beta chains were read from a single sample in a study of blood T cell repertoires in COVID-19. Libraries were prepared by immunoSEQ multiplex PCR; TCRdb keeps only in-frame clonotypes and omits some of them. The sample contains under 250,000 clones, approximately 82% of which appear only once. Material for sequencing was peripheral blood. Source of these receptors: a middle-aged woman with acute or convalescent COVID-19. The CDR3 runs from the conserved cysteine through the conserved F or W. D genes are given only for firm matches. The size of a clone is reported for some rows only, either as once, few or many, or as a class for expanded clones.

NA NA TRBJ2-5 TRBV6-1 CASSEPPGSRQETQYF TGTGCCAGCAGTGAACCGCCGGGTTCCAGACAAGAGACCCAGTACTTC
NA TRBD2 TRBJ2-3 TRBV5-1 CASSYLAGGPEDTQYF TGCGCCAGCAGCTACCTAGCGGGAGGGCCTGAAGATACGCAGTATTTT
few TRBD2 TRBJ2-1 TRBV10-2 CASSEGAGNYNEQFF TGCGCCAGCAGTGAAGGAGCGGGGAACTACAATGAGCAGTTCTTC
NA TRBD2 TRBJ2-1 TRBV10-2 CASRVAGGPYEQFF TGCGCCAGCAGGGTAGCGGGGGGGCCTTATGAGCAGTTCTTC
NA TRBD1 TRBJ2-3 TRBV30 CAWSGKTGDTDTQYF TGTGCCTGGAGCGGGAAGACAGGGGACACAGATACGCAGTATTTT
NA TRBD1 TRBJ2-7 TRBV3-1/TRBV3-2 CASSSGTGASQYF TGTGCCAGCAGTTCCGGGACAGGGGCCTCCCAGTACTTC
NA TRBD1 TRBJ2-7 TRBV3-1/TRBV3-2 CASRTGTGYGEQYF TGTGCCAGCAGGACCGGGACAGGGTACGGCGAGCAGTACTTC
NA NA TRBJ1-1 TRBV19 CASRGITEAFF TGTGCCAGCCGAGGGATAACTGAAGCTTTCTTT
few TRBD1 TRBJ1-2 TRBV14 CASSPTGAVYGYTF TGTGCCAGCAGCCCTACAGGGGCCGTCTATGGCTACACCTTC
NA TRBD2 TRBJ2-1 TRBV6-5 CASRSGELGNEQFF TGTGCCAGCAGGAGCGGGGAACTCGGGAATGAGCAGTTCTTC
NA NA TRBJ2-2 TRBV24-1 CATSEGTLVSGELFF TGTGCCACCAGTGAAGGGACTCTGGTTTCCGGGGAGCTGTTTTTT
NA NA TRBJ1-1 TRBV30 CAWSQGDTEAFF TGTGCCTGGTCACAGGGAGACACTGAAGCTTTCTTT
NA NA TRBJ1-2 TRBV30 CAWSVHPIAGRVNYGYTF TGTGCCTGGAGTGTACACCCAATCGCCGGGAGGGTTAACTATGGCTACACCTTC
NA TRBD2 TRBJ2-5 TRBV3-1/TRBV3-2 CASSHFVIPGGQETQYF TGTGCCAGCAGCCACTTCGTAATTCCGGGGGGTCAAGAGACCCAGTACTTC
NA TRBD2 TRBJ2-1 TRBV19 CASSRSASGGRFHEQFF TGTGCCAGTAGTAGGTCGGCTAGCGGGGGGCGATTTCATGAGCAGTTCTTC
NA TRBD2 TRBJ2-1 TRBV10-1 CASSRLARDEQFF TGCGCCAGCAGTAGACTAGCGCGCGATGAGCAGTTCTTC
once TRBD1 TRBJ2-7 TRBV3-1/TRBV3-2 CASRQGAYEQYF TGTGCCAGCCGACAGGGTGCCTACGAGCAGTACTTC
NA TRBD1 TRBJ1-3 TRBV11-2 CASSLDRGGNTIYF TGTGCCAGCAGCTTGGACAGGGGTGGAAACACCATATATTTT
NA TRBD1 TRBJ1-1 TRBV18 CASSPTGMTEAFF TGTGCCAGCTCACCGACAGGGATGACTGAAGCTTTCTTT
NA NA TRBJ2-2 TRBV6-6 CASSWTVTGELFF TGTGCCAGCAGTTGGACAGTCACCGGGGAGCTGTTTTTT
NA NA TRBJ2-1 TRBV6-6 CASSYGGSSYNEQFF TGTGCCAGCAGTTACGGGGGGTCCTCCTACAATGAGCAGTTCTTC
NA NA TRBJ2-1 TRBV9 CASSVISNEQFF TGTGCCAGCAGCGTAATCAGCAATGAGCAGTTCTTC
NA TRBD1 TRBJ2-7 TRBV27 CASSLRQGPYEQYF TGTGCCAGCAGTTTAAGACAGGGTCCCTACGAGCAGTACTTC
NA TRBD1 TRBJ2-7 TRBV3-1/TRBV3-2 CASSLRTGWEQYF TGTGCCAGCAGCCTCCGGACAGGGTGGGAGCAGTACTTC
NA NA TRBJ2-3 TRBV7-9 CASSSQTLLGKGTDTQYF TGTGCCAGCAGCTCTCAAACCCTTCTAGGAAAAGGCACAGATACGCAGTATTTT
once NA TRBJ1-2 TRBV2 CASSEGRNYGYTF TGTGCCAGCAGTGAGGGCAGAAACTATGGCTACACCTTC